This T cell receptor (beta chain) is from a study of somatic mutations in cytotoxic T cells in rheumatoid arthritis. The data were produced by immunoSEQ multiplex PCR, yet TCRdb's version contains in-frame clones alone and is incomplete. The sample carries more than 10,000 clones, 73% recorded once. This clone was counted once. Its antigen is unidentified. Whole-study results and caveats: Among rheumatoid arthritis patients and age-matched healthy controls, CD8+ T-cell clonality was not significantly different. Among patients with rheumatoid arthritis, but not healthy controls, CD8+ clonality increased with age.

Positive magnetic bead selection, which isolated the CD4+ and CD8+ cells, was followed by a flow cytometry check of purity. The CDR3 loop spans 19 amino acids. The germline V gene encodes CDR1 LGHNA and CDR2 YSLEER. Trimming removed 2 bases from V and 7 bases from J; junction bases left unmatched: 18. The chain employs TRBV4-3 and TRBJ2-1, with TRBD2 matching 9 bases. Sequencing was carried out using CD8+ T cells sorted from blood. This TCR was recovered from a man in his 60s in good health. In nucleotides, the CDR3 is TGCGCCAGCAGCCAAACCTCACCTGGGAGTAGCGGGAGTAGAAATGAGCAGTTCTTC. Translated: CASSQTSPGSSGSRNEQFF.